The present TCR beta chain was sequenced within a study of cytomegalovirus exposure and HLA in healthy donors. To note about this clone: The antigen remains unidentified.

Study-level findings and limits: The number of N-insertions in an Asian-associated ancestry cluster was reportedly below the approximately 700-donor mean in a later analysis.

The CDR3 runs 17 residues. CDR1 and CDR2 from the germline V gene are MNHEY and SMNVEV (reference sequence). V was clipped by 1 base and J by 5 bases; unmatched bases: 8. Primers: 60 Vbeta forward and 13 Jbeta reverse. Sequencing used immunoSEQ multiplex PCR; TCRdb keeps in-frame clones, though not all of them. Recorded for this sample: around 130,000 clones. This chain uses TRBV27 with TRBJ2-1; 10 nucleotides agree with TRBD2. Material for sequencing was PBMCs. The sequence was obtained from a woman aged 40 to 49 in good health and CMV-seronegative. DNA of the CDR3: TGTGCCAGCAGTTTATGGGGTAGCGGGGGGACCAACAATGAGCAGTTCTTC. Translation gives CASSLWGSGGTNNEQFF.